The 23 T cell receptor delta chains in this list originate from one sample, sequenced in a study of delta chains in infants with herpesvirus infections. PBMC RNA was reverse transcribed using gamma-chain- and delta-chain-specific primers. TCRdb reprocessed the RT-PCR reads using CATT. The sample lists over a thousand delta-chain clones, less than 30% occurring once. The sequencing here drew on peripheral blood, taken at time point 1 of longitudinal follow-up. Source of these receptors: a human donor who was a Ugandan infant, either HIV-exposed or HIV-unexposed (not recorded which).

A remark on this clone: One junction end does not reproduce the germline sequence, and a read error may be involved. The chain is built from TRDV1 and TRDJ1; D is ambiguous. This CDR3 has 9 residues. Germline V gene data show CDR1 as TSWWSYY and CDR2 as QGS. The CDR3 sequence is CALGELAFF. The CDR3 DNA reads TGTGCTCTTGGGGAACTGGCTTTTTTC.

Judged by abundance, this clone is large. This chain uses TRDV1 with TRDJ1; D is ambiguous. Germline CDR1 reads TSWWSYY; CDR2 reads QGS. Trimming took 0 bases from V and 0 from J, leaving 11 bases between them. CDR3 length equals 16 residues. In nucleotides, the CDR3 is TGTGCTCTTGGGGAACTTCATCAGGAGTACACCGATAAACTCATCTTT. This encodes CALGELHQEYTDKLIF.

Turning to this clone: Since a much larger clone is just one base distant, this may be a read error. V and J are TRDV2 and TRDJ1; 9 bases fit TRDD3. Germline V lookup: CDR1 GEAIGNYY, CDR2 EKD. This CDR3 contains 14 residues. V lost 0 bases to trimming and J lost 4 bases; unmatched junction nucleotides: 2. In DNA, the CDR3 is TGTGCCTGTGACACCATTGGGGGATACGATAAACTCATCTTT. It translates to CACDTIGGYDKLIF.

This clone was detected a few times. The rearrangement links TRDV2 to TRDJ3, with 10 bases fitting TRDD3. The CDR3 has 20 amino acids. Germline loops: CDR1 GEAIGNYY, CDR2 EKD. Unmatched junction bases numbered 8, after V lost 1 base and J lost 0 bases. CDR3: CACDTYWGMQSSWDTRQMFF. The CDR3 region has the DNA TGTGCCTGTGACACGTACTGGGGGATGCAAAGCTCCTGGGACACCCGACAGATGTTTTTC.

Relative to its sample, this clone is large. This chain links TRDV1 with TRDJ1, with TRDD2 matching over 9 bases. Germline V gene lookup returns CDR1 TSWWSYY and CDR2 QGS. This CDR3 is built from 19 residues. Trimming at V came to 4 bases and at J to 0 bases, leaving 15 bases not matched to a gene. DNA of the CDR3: TGTGCTCTTGGGGCCTCACCTTCCTACAAGCTCCAGTACACCGATAAACTCATCTTT. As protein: CALGASPSYKLQYTDKLIF.

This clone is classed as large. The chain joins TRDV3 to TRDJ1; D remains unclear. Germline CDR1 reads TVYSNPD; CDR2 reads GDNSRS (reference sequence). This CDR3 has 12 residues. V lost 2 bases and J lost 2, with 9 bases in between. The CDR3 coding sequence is TGTGCCTTTGGGTCCTCGACCGATAAACTCATCTTT. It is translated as CAFGSSTDKLIF.

The chain's CDR3 is CAYRSRSYGGGYGYTDKLIF. The CDR3 bases are TGTGCTTATAGGAGCAGGTCCTACGGTGGGGGATACGGGTACACCGATAAACTCATCTTT. V usage is TRAV38-2/DV8 and J usage is TRDJ1, with 11 nucleotides matching TRDD3. The CDR3 totals 20 residues. Unmatched junction bases numbered 14, after V lost 1 base and J lost 0 bases. Germline CDR1 and CDR2: TSESDYY and QEAYKQQN.

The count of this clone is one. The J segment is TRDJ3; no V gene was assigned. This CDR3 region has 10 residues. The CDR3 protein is CAWDTRQMFF. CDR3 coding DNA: TGCGCCTGGGACACCCGACAGATGTTTTTC.

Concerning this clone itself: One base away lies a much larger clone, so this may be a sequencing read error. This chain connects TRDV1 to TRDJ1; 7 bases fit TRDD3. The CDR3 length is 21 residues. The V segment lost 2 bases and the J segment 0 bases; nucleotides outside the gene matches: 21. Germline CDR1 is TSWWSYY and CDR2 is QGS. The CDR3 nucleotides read TGTGCTCTTGGGGAAATAGTGGCTACGAAGGTCTGGGGGGCTCACACCGATAAACTCATCTTT. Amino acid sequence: CALGEIVATKVWGAHTDKLIF.

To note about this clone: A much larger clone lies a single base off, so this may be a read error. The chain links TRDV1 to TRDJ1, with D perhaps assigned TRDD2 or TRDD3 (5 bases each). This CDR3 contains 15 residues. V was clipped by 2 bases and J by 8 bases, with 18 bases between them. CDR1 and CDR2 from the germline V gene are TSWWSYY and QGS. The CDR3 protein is CALGEIPYVRGKLIF. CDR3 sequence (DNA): TGTGCTCTTGGGGAAATCCCCTACGTACGGGGAAAACTCATCTTT.

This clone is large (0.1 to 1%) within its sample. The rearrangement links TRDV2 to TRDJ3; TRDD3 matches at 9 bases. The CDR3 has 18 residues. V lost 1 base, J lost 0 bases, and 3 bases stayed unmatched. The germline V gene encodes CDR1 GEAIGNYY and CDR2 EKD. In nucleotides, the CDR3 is TGTGCCTGTGACACGTACTGGGGGAGCTCCTGGGACACCCGACAGATGTTTTTC. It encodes CACDTYWGSSWDTRQMFF.

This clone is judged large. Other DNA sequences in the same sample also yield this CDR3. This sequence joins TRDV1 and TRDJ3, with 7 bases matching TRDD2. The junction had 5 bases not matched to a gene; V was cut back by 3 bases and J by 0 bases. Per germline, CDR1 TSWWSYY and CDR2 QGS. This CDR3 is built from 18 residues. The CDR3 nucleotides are TGTGCTCTTGGGGAGGCCTTCCTCAGCTCCTGGGACACCCGACAGATGTTTTTC. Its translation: CALGEAFLSSWDTRQMFF.

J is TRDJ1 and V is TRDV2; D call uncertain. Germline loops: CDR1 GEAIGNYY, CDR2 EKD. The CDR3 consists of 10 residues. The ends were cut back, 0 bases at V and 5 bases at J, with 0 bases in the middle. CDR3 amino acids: CACDTDKLIF. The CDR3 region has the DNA TGTGCCTGTGACACCGATAAACTCATCTTT.

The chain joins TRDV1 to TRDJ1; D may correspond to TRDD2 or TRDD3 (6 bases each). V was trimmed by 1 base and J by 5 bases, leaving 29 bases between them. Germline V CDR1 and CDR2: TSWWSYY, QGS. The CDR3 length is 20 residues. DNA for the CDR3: TGTGCTCTTGGGGAACCAGGTCCTACGTCCTACTGGGTATCGGGGGATAAACTCATCTTT. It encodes CALGEPGPTSYWVSGDKLIF.

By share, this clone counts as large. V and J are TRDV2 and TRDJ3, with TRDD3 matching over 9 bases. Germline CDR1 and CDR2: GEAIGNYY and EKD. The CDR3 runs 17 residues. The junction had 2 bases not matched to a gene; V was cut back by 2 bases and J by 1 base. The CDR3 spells CACDSTGGSWDTRQMFF. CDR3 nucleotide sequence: TGTGCCTGTGACAGTACTGGGGGATCCTGGGACACCCGACAGATGTTTTTC.

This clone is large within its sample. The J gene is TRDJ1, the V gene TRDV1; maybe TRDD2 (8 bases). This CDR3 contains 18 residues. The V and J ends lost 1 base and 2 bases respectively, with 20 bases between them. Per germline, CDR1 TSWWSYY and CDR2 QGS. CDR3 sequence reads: CALGEPLPTGARTDKLIF. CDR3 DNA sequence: TGTGCTCTTGGGGAACCTCTTCCTACTGGGGCGCGGACCGATAAACTCATCTTT.

CDR3 sequence: CALGEVDWGAYTDKLIF. The DNA of the CDR3 is TGTGCTCTTGGGGAAGTTGACTGGGGGGCCTACACCGATAAACTCATCTTT. This chain connects TRDV1 to TRDJ1; 8 bases are a match to TRDD3. Germline V gene sequence: CDR1 TSWWSYY, CDR2 QGS. V lost 2 bases and J lost 0; bases outside the gene matches: 8. CDR3 length: 17 residues.

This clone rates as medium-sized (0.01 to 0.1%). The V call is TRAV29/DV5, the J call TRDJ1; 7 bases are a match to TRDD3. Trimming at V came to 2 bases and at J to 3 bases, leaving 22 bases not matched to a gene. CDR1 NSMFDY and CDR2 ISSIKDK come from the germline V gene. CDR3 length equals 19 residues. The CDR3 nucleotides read TGTGCAGCAAGAGCACTATGCCTAAGGGATACCGGAGGCCCCGATAAACTCATCTTT. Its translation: CAARALCLRDTGGPDKLIF.

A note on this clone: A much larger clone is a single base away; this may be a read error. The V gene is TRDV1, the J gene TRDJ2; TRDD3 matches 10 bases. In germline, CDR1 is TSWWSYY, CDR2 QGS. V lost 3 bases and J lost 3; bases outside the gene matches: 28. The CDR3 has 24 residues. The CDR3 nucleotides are TGTGCTCTTGGGGAGAGGCCCTTTCCTGGGCACTGGGGGATGGTCTGGGCTGTGACAGCACAACTCTTCTTT. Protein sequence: CALGERPFPGHWGMVWAVTAQLFF.

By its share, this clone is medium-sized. The CDR3 loop reads CALGEWVPAEYWGPYTDKLIF. In DNA, the CDR3 is TGTGCTCTTGGGGAATGGGTTCCCGCCGAGTACTGGGGGCCTTACACCGATAAACTCATCTTT. The chain employs TRDV1 and TRDJ1, with TRDD3 matching 8 bases. The CDR3 spans 21 residues. Per the germline V gene, CDR1 is TSWWSYY and CDR2 is QGS. V was pared by 2 bases and J by 0 bases, with 20 bases of the junction left unmatched.

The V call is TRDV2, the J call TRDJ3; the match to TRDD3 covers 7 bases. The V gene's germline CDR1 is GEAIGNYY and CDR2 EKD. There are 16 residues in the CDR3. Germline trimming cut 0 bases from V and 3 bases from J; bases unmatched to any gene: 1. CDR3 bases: TGTGCCTGTGACACCGTGGGGGACTGGGACACCCGACAGATGTTTTTC. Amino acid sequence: CACDTVGDWDTRQMFF.

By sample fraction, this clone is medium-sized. The CDR3 loop reads CACDILGDTAWDTRQMFF. CDR3 DNA: TGTGCCTGTGACATACTGGGGGATACCGCCTGGGACACCCGACAGATGTTTTTC. The gene calls are TRDV2 and TRDJ3, with 12 nucleotides matching TRDD3. The CDR3 totals 18 residues. Trimming at V came to 2 bases and at J to 2 bases, leaving 3 bases not matched to a gene. Germline lookup yields CDR1 GEAIGNYY and CDR2 EKD.

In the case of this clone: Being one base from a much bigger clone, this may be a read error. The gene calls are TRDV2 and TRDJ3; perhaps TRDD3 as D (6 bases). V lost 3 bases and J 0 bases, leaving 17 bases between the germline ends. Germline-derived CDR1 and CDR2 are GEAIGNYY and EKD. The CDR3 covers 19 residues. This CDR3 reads CACDSGWGWSSWDTRQMFF. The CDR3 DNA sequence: TGTGCCTGTGACTCCGGATGGGGATGGAGCTCCTGGGACACCCGACAGATGTTTTTC.